This T cell receptor (beta chain) derives from a study of Graves' ophthalmopathy and Graves' hyperthyroidism. General observations from the study: With a specificity of 72.22% and a sensitivity of over 65%, the model predicted ophthalmopathy progression.

CDR3 length: 17 residues. V was pared by 6 bases and J by 0 bases, with 20 bases between. RNA transcripts were the source from which TCR beta CDR3 regions were amplified. HTBI primers were used in a first-round RT-PCR, which preceded a second-round multiplex PCR. MiXCR, run by TCRdb on the multiplex PCR reads, gives a single entry per CDR3 protein. This table holds roughly 380,000 distinct CDR3 sequences, over 15% found once. This clonotype was detected ten times or more. Antigen: not known. Pregnancy or lactation, uncontrolled infections and other autoimmune diseases were grounds for excluding patients. The PBMCs originated from roughly 11 ml of fresh peripheral blood.

The TCR originated in a woman aged 18-30 years with stable Graves' hyperthyroidism. Sequencing was done on a sample of peripheral blood. The genes are TRBV12-3 or TRBV12-4 and TRBJ1-2; weak D call: TRBD1 (5 bases). The CDR3 DNA reads as TGTGCCAGCAGCCCACGGGGGAGAGAGGGGCCTAACTATGGCTACACCTTC. As protein: CASSPRGREGPNYGYTF.